This entry is about one TCR beta chain. Antigen unknown. The data are from a study of T cell responses to AZD1222 COVID-19 vaccine. Measured with immunoSEQ multiplex PCR; TCRdb has only the in-frame clones, and not every one. The sample contains 25,000 to 30,000 clones, approximately 92% of which appear only once. General observations from the study: Clonal diversity may have been underestimated in mostly white British donors. Spike as a whole was targeted by vaccine-associated CD4 TCRs, dominant at 160-218 and 743-854.

Sequenced material: peripheral blood, taken 28 days after the second AZD1222 dose. The clonotype comes from an adult who received the AZD1222 COVID-19 vaccine.

CDR3 bases: TGTGCCATCTCAAATCAGCCCCAGCATTTT. It translates to CAISNQPQHF. This sequence joins TRBV28 and TRBJ1-5, with D uncertain. Germline-derived CDR1 and CDR2 are MDHEN and SYDVKM. The CDR3 is 10 residues long. Trimming cost V 10 bases and J 4 bases, with 5 bases left between them.